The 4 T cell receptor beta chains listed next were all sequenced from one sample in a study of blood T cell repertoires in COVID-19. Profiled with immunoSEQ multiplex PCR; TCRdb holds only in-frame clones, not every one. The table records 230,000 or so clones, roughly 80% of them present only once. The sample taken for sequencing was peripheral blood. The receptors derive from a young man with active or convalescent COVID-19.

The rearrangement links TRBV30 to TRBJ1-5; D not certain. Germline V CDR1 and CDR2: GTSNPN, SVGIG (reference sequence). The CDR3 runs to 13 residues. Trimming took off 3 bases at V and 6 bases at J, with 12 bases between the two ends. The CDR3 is CAWSPLVSQPQHF. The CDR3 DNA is TGTGCCTGGAGCCCCCTGGTGAGTCAGCCCCAGCATTTT.

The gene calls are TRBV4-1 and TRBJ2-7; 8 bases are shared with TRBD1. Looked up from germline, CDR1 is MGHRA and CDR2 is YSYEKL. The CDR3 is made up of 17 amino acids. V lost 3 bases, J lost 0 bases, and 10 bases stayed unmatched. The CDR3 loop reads CASSQRQGLGPSYEQYF. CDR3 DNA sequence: TGCGCCAGCAGCCAGAGACAGGGGCTGGGCCCCTCCTACGAGCAGTACTTC.

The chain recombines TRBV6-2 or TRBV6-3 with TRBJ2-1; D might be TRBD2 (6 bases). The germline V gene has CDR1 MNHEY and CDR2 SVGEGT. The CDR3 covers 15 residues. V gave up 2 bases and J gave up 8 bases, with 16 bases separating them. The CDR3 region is CASSYSGREVDEQFF. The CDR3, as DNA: TGTGCCAGCAGTTACAGTGGCAGGGAGGTAGATGAGCAGTTCTTC.

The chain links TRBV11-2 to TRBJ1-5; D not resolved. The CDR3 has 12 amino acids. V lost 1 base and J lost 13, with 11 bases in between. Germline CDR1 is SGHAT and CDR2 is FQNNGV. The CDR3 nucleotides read TGTGCCAGCAGCTTAGCAGGCCCGCCGCAGCATTTT. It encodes CASSLAGPPQHF.